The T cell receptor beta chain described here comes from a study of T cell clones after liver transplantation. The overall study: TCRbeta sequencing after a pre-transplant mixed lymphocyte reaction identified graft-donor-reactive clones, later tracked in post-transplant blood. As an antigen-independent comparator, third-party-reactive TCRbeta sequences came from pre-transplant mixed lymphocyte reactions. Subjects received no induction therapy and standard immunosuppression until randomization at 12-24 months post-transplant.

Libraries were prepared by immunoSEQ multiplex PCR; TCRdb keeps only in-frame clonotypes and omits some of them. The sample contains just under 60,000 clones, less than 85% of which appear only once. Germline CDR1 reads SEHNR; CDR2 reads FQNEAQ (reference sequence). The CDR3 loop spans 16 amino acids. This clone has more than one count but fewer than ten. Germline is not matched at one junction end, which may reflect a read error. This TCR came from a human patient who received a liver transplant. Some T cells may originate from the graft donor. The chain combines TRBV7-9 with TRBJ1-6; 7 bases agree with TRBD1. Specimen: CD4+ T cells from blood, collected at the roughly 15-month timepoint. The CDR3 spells CASSSRQGSSNSPLHF. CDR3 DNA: TGTGCCAGCAGCTCCAGACAGGGCTCCTCTAATTCACCCCTCCACTTT.